What follows are 23 T cell receptor beta chains derived from one specimen sequenced in a study of identical twins. TCRdb reanalysed the 5' RACE reads using MiXCR and keeps one entry per CDR3 protein. The repertoire holds 1.5 million to 2 million distinct CDR3 sequences, with around 33% as singletons. Material for sequencing was cord blood. These receptors all come from a newborn girl in good health.

The chain uses TRBV20-1 and TRBJ2-1; D perhaps matches TRBD1 (7 bases). Germline lookup yields CDR1 DFQATT and CDR2 SNEGSKA (reference sequence). This CDR3 is 15 amino acids long. V lost 0 bases to trimming and J lost 7 bases, with 16 bases between them. The CDR3 nucleotides read TGCAGTGCTAGAGATAGGGCCGGGGGACAGAATGAGCAGTTCTTC. Residues: CSARDRAGGQNEQFF.

This CDR3 reads CASSSASQGGSYEQYF. CDR3 bases: TGTGCCAGCAGTTCCGCCAGCCAGGGAGGCTCCTACGAGCAGTACTTC. V is TRBV12-3 or TRBV12-4 and J is TRBJ2-7; D possibly corresponds to TRBD2 (6 bases). The V end was cut by 4 bases, the J end by 0 bases, with 16 bases between. The CDR3 spans 16 residues.

This clonotype was seen more than once but under ten times. The J gene is TRBJ1-5, the V gene TRBV4-2; 7 nucleotides align to TRBD1. CDR3 length: 15 residues. Germline-derived CDR1 and CDR2 are LGHNA and YNFKEQ. J gave up 7 bases and V 0 bases, and 6 bases lay outside the gene matches. DNA for the CDR3: TGTGCCAGCAGCCAAGAAGACAGGGTCAGCCAGCCCCAGCATTTT. Translated, it gives CASSQEDRVSQPQHF.

This clonotype came up many times. V gene TRBV29-1 combines with J gene TRBJ1-5, with TRBD1 matching over 8 bases. Trimming at V came to 6 bases and at J to 2 bases, leaving 6 bases not matched to a gene. CDR3 size: 14 residues. Germline CDR1 SQVTM, CDR2 ANQGSEA. CDR3 amino acids: CSVRQTGGNQPQHF. The DNA of the CDR3 is TGCAGCGTCCGCCAGACAGGGGGCAATCAGCCCCAGCATTTT.

This clonotype was observed at least ten times. This CDR3 reads CASSEARGFDGYTF. DNA for the CDR3: TGTGCCAGCAGTGAAGCTCGAGGGTTCGATGGCTACACCTTC. The chain links TRBV6-1 to TRBJ1-2, with D unresolved. Trimming left V 0 bases short and J 6 bases short, with 11 bases between. CDR3 length: 14 amino acids. Germline V gene data show CDR1 as MNHNS and CDR2 as SASEGT.

J is TRBJ2-3 and V is TRBV27; weak D call: TRBD2 (6 bases). CDR1 and CDR2 (germline): MNHEY, SMNVEV (reference sequence). The CDR3 runs 13 residues. V lost 6 bases and J 3 bases, leaving 10 bases between the germline ends. The CDR3 spells CASRVGRTDTQYF. As DNA, the CDR3 is TGTGCCAGCAGGGTAGGGAGGACAGATACGCAGTATTTT.

This clonotype was seen a handful of times. This sequence joins TRBV20-1 and TRBJ2-3, with D perhaps TRBD2 (6 bases). With 4 bases removed from V and 1 base from J, the gap between germline ends came to 9 bases. This CDR3 contains 13 residues. Germline assignment: CDR1 DFQATT and CDR2 SNEGSKA (reference sequence). This CDR3 is CSAMASGTDTQYF. The CDR3 region has the DNA TGCAGTGCTATGGCTAGCGGCACAGATACGCAGTATTTT.

As for this clonotype: The junction differs from germline at one of its ends, possibly a read error. This chain connects TRBV10-3 to TRBJ2-1; D uncertain. Looked up from germline, CDR1 is ENHRY and CDR2 is SYGVKD. The CDR3 consists of 15 residues. CDR3 bases: TGTGCCATCAGTGTGGCGCGGAGCTCCCACAATGAGCAGTTCTTC. Amino acids: CAISVARSSHNEQFF.

This clonotype was detected a few times. The V gene is TRBV6-4, the J gene TRBJ2-1; 11 bases are shared with TRBD2. The trim removed 0 bases at V and 6 bases at J, leaving 4 bases unmatched. This CDR3 has 16 amino acids. CDR1 is MRHNA, CDR2 SNTAGT, per germline. The CDR3 DNA sequence: TGTGCCAGCAGTGACTCCCCGGGACTAGCGGTCAATGAGCAGTTCTTC. Translation gives CASSDSPGLAVNEQFF.

The genes are TRBV20-1 and TRBJ2-7; D unresolved. The CDR3 has 16 residues. Germline loops: CDR1 DFQATT, CDR2 SNEGSKA (reference sequence). Trimming pared 1 base from V and 0 bases from J, leaving 16 bases between. CDR3 amino acids: CSARGPLHKSSYEQYF. CDR3 nucleotide sequence: TGCAGTGCTAGAGGACCGCTCCATAAAAGCTCCTACGAGCAGTACTTC.

The V and J genes are TRBV27 and TRBJ2-3, with TRBD2 matching over 11 bases. This CDR3 is built from 15 residues. The trim removed 2 bases at V and 10 bases at J, leaving 8 bases unmatched. CDR1 is MNHEY, CDR2 SMNVEV, per germline (reference sequence). The CDR3 DNA is TGTGCCAGCAGTTTACTAGCGGGGGGCACACATGCGCAGTATTTT. Amino acids: CASSLLAGGTHAQYF.

This clonotype has more than one count but fewer than ten. The chain links TRBV10-3 to TRBJ2-5, with a tentative D call TRBD2 (6 bases). Trimming stripped 8 bases from V and 4 bases from J, with 14 bases between. The germline V gene has CDR1 ENHRY and CDR2 SYGVKD. The CDR3 loop spans 13 amino acids. CDR3 in amino acids: CAIGGGNGETQYF. The CDR3 DNA follows: TGTGCCATCGGTGGAGGGAATGGAGAGACCCAGTACTTC.

V gene TRBV7-2 combines with J gene TRBJ2-3, with 7 bases fitting TRBD1. Germline lookup yields CDR1 SGHTA and CDR2 FQGNSA. V shed 6 bases, J shed 0 bases, and the junction held 6 bases outside the gene matches. This CDR3 is 15 amino acids long. The CDR3 region has the DNA TGTGCCAGCAGACCTCCGGGACAGAGCACAGATACGCAGTATTTT. It translates to CASRPPGQSTDTQYF.

This clonotype has just a few counts. The rearrangement uses TRBV18 and TRBJ2-1, with D unresolved. The CDR3 spans 15 residues. V gave up 3 bases and J gave up 0 bases, with 9 bases separating them. Germline CDR1 and CDR2: KGHSH and LQKENI. In nucleotides, the CDR3 is TGTGCCAGCTCACCCCCTTTGGGCTCCTACAATGAGCAGTTCTTC. Protein product: CASSPPLGSYNEQFF.

The sample holds a few counts of this clonotype. This chain uses TRBV28 with TRBJ2-7; D gene uncertain. The CDR3 consists of 16 residues. The V end lost 1 base, the J end lost 3 bases, and 16 bases lay between the germline ends. The germline CDR1 and CDR2 sequences are MDHEN and SYDVKM. The CDR3 DNA is TGTGCCAGCAGTTTATCCCAACCCTGGTCCAACTACGAGCAGTACTTC. Translated: CASSLSQPWSNYEQYF.

This clonotype was seen many times. The J gene is TRBJ2-4, the V gene TRBV5-1; 7 bases match TRBD1. Germline V CDR1 and CDR2: SGHRS, YFSETQ. The CDR3 extends over 15 amino acids. The V and J ends lost 0 bases and 6 bases, in that order; junction bases with no gene match: 6. The CDR3 loop is CASSLAAGGPNIQYF. The CDR3 bases are TGCGCCAGCAGCTTGGCAGCAGGGGGACCAAACATTCAGTACTTC.

The table lists this clonotype with a few counts. V usage is TRBV12-3 or TRBV12-4 and J usage is TRBJ1-5; D not resolved. V was clipped by 0 bases and J by 5 bases, with 11 bases between them. The CDR3 runs to 15 residues. The CDR3 sequence is CASSLAISGYQPQHF. DNA for the CDR3: TGTGCCAGCAGTTTAGCGATTTCAGGTTATCAGCCCCAGCATTTT.

Only a few counts were recorded for this clonotype. The chain couples TRBV14 to TRBJ2-1; D possibly corresponds to TRBD2 (6 bases). The CDR3 contains 16 residues. V was clipped by 2 bases and J by 5 bases, with 16 bases between them. CDR1 is SGHDN and CDR2 is FVKESK in the germline V gene. The CDR3 protein is CASSQTRLVTHNEQFF. CDR3 DNA: TGTGCCAGCAGCCAAACCCGACTAGTCACGCACAATGAGCAGTTCTTC.

This clonotype was observed once. This chain uses TRBV28 with TRBJ2-1; TRBD2 matches at 10 bases. Gene TRBJ2-7 matches the end of the DNA better, so the J call may be wrong. Germline V gives CDR1 MDHEN, CDR2 SYDVKM. The CDR3 extends over 18 amino acids. CDR3 coding DNA: TGTGCCAGCAGTTCGAACCTAGCGGGAGACCTCTCCTACAATGAGCAGTACTTC. Protein sequence: CASSSNLAGDLSYNEQYF.

In DNA, the CDR3 is TGTGCCACCAGCAGAGATGGGGTGAACACTGAAGCTTTCTTT. Translated: CATSRDGVNTEAFF. This chain joins TRBV15 and TRBJ1-1, with D uncertain. The germline gives CDR1 LNHNV, CDR2 YYDKDF (reference sequence). V was cut by 0 bases and J by 0 bases, with 5 bases left in between. This CDR3 is 14 amino acids long.

This clonotype was counted between two and nine times. This chain uses TRBV18 with TRBJ2-5, with D unresolved. The V gene's germline CDR1 is KGHSH and CDR2 LQKENI. The V gene lost 3 bases and the J gene lost 5 bases, with 13 bases spanning the gap. The length of the CDR3 is 14 residues. CDR3: CASSPKASDETQYF. The CDR3, as DNA: TGTGCCAGCTCACCCAAGGCGAGTGACGAGACCCAGTACTTC.

The chain joins TRBV10-3 to TRBJ2-1; D perhaps matches TRBD2 (5 bases). This CDR3 region has 14 residues. CDR1 is ENHRY and CDR2 is SYGVKD in the germline V gene. The germline V and J ends were trimmed by 3 bases and 6 bases, with 12 bases remaining between them. CDR3 in amino acids: CAISEQRFGNEQFF. The CDR3 DNA reads TGTGCCATCAGTGAACAGCGGTTTGGCAATGAGCAGTTCTTC.

The table lists this clonotype with a few counts. The V and J genes are TRBV20-1 and TRBJ2-1; D might be TRBD2 (6 bases). Trimming cost V 5 bases and J 10 bases, with 9 bases left between them. The CDR3 is 10 residues long. Germline lookup yields CDR1 DFQATT and CDR2 SNEGSKA (reference sequence). The CDR3: CSAVRGEQFF. The DNA for the CDR3 is TGCAGTGCTGTCCGGGGGGAGCAGTTCTTC.